Listed here is a single T cell receptor (beta chain). Its antigen is unknown. The CDR3 does not close with the conserved phenylalanine or tryptophan, likely indicating a read error. Germline loops: CDR1 SEHNR, CDR2 FQNEAQ (reference sequence). This CDR3 comprises 16 residues. The data derive from a study of blood T cells in healthy people across ages. Study-level findings and limits: A roughly linear fall in TCR beta diversity per million T cells was seen with increasing age.

The use of a sample-barcoded 5' primer and a J-beta primer mix characterized a second PCR of roughly 6 to 12 cycles. From the 5' RACE reads, TCRdb called clonotypes with MiXCR, one entry per CDR3 protein. The table shows about 800,000 distinct CDR3 sequences, with 25% occurring only once. The sample also formed part of further work on T cells of mothers and their children. That study reports: Every microgram of extracted RNA entered cDNA synthesis, roughly 1.6 ug per 15 ul. Sequencing got over 9 million TCR beta CDR3 reads from each mother and some 3 million from each child. The overlap seen between related mothers and children slightly exceeded that of unrelated pairs, though not significantly.

Sample: blood. V and J are TRBV7-9 and TRBJ2-5; the match to TRBD2 covers 8 bases. The J call may be in error: the DNA end matches TRBJ2-1 better. This receptor was obtained from a boy aged 5 to 17 in good health. This CDR3 is CASSLPPGLAYNEQFV. The DNA of the CDR3 is TGTGCCAGCAGCTTACCTCCGGGACTAGCCTACAATGAGCAGTTCGTC.